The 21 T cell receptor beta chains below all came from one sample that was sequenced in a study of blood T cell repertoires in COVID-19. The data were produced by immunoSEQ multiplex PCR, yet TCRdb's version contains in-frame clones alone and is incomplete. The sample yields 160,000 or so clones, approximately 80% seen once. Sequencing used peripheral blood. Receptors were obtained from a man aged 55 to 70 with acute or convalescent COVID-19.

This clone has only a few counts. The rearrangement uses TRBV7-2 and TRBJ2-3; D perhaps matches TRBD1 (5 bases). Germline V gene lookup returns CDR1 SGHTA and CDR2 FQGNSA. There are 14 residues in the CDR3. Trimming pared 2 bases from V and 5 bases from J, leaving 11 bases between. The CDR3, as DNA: TGTGCCAGCAGCTTAAGCAGGGCAGGAGATACGCAGTATTTT. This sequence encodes CASSLSRAGDTQYF.

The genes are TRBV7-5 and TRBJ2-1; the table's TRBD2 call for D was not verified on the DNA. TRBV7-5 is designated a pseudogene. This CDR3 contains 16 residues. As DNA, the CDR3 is TGTGCCAGAAGCAATCATAGCGGGGACTCCTACAATGAGCAGTTCTTC. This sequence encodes CARSNHSGDSYNEQFF.

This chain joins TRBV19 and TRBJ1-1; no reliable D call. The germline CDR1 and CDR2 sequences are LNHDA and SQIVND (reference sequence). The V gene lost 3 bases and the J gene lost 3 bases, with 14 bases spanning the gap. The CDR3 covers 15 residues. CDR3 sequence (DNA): TGTGCCAGTAGTATTTCCTCGGCCGGGGACACTGAAGCTTTCTTT. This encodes CASSISSAGDTEAFF.

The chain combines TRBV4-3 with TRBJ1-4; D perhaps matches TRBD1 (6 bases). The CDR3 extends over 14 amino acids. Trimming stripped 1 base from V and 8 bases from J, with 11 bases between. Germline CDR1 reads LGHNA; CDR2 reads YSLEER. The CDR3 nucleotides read TGCGCCAGCAGCCAAGGGGGTGGGGGCGAAAAACTGTTTTTT. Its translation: CASSQGGGGEKLFF.

The CDR3 region is CASSPRSGRGVSKQYF. The CDR3 bases are TGTGCCAGCAGCCCTCGTAGCGGGAGAGGGGTTTCGAAGCAGTACTTC. The chain links TRBV11-1 to TRBJ2-7; 9 bases align to TRBD2. This CDR3 is built from 16 residues. Losses at the gene ends were 5 bases for V and 8 bases for J; bases not matched to a gene: 16. CDR1 SGHAT and CDR2 FQDESV come from the germline V gene (reference sequence).

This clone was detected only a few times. The CDR3 loop is CASSDRGLVVGEQFF. CDR3 DNA sequence: TGTGCCAGCAGTGACCGGGGACTAGTTGTCGGTGAGCAGTTCTTC. The chain uses TRBV2 and TRBJ2-1; TRBD2 matches 8 bases. Germline V gives CDR1 SNHLY, CDR2 FYNNEI. CDR3 length: 15 residues. The junction had 10 bases not matched to a gene; V was cut back by 3 bases and J by 9 bases.

CDR3 DNA: TGCGCCAGCAGCCTCCAACTAGCAGATACGCAGTATTTT. Translation gives CASSLQLADTQYF. This chain joins TRBV5-1 and TRBJ2-3, with D perhaps matching TRBD2 (5 bases). The germline V gene encodes CDR1 SGHRS and CDR2 YFSETQ. V was trimmed by 4 bases and J by 4 bases, leaving 10 bases between them. This CDR3 has 13 residues.

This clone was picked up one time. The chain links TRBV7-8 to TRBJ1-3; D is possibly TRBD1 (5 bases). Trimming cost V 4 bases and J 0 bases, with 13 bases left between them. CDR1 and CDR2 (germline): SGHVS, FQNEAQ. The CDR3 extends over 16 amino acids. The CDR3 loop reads CASSSGGSYSGNTIYF. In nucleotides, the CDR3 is TGTGCCAGCAGCTCTGGGGGGTCCTACTCTGGAAACACCATATATTTT.

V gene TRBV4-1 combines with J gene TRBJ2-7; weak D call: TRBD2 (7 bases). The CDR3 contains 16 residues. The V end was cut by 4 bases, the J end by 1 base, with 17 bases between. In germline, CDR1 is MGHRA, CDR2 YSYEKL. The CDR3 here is CASSLRTGRESYEQYF. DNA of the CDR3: TGCGCCAGCAGCCTAAGAACAGGGCGGGAGTCCTACGAGCAGTACTTC.

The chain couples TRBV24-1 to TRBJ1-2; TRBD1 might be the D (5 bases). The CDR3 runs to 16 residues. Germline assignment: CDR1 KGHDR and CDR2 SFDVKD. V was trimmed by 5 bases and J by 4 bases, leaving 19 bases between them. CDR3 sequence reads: CATSASSPRGGYGYTF. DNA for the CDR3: TGTGCCACCAGTGCGTCCTCCCCCCGGGGGGGCTATGGCTACACCTTC.

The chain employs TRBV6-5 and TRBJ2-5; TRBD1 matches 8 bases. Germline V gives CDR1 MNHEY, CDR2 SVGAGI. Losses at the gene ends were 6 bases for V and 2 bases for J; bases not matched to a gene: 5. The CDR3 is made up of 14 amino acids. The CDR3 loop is CASSVGTGQETQYF. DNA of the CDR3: TGTGCCAGCAGCGTTGGGACAGGTCAAGAGACCCAGTACTTC.

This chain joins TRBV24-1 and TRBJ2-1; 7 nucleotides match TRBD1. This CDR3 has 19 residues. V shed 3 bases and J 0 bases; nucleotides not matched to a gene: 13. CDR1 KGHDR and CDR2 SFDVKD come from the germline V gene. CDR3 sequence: CATSDPGTDLRSSYNEQFF. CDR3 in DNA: TGTGCCACCAGTGATCCCGGGACAGACCTCCGGAGCTCCTACAATGAGCAGTTCTTC.

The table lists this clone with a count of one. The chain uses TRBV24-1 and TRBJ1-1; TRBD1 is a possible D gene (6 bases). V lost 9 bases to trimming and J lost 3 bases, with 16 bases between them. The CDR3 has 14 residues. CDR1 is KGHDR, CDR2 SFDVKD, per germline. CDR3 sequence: CATVGGGGDTEAFF. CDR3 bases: TGTGCCACCGTCGGAGGAGGGGGGGACACTGAAGCTTTCTTT.

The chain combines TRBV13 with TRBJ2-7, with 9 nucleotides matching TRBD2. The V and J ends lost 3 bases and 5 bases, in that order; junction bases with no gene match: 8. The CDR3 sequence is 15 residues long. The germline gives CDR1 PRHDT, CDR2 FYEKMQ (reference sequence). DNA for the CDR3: TGTGCCAGCAGCTTCAGGACGACTAGCGGTCACGAGCAGTACTTC. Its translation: CASSFRTTSGHEQYF.

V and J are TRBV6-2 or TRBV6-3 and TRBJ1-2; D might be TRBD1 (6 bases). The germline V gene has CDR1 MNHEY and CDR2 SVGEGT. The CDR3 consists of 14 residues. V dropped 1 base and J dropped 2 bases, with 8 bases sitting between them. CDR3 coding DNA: TGTGCCAGCAGTTACTGGACAGACAACTATGGCTACACCTTC. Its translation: CASSYWTDNYGYTF.

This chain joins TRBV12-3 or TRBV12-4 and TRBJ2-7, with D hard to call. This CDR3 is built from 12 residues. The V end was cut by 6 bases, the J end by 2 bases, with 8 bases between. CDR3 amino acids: CASSRQAYEQYF. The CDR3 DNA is TGTGCCAGCAGCCGCCAGGCCTACGAGCAGTACTTC.

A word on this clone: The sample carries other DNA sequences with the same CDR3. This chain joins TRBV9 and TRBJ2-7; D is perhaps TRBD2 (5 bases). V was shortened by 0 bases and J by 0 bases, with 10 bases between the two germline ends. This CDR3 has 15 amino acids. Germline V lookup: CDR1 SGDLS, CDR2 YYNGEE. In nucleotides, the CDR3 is TGTGCCAGCAGCGTAGGTGCTGGGAGCTCCTACGAGCAGTACTTC. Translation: CASSVGAGSSYEQYF. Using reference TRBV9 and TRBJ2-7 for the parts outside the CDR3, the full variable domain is DSGVTQTPKHLITATGQRVTLRCSPRSGDLSVYWYQQSLDQGLQFLIQYYNGEERAKGNILERFSAQQFPDLHSELNLSSLELGDSALYFCASSVGAGSSYEQYFGPGTRLTVT.

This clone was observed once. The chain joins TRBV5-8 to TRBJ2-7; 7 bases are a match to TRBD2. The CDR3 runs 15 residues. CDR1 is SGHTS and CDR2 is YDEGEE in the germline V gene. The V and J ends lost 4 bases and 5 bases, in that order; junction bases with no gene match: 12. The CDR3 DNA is TGTGCCAGCAGCGGACCCGGGACTAACAACGACGAGCAGTACTTC. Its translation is CASSGPGTNNDEQYF.

The CDR3 nucleotides read TGTGCCAGCAGCACTGGACAGGGAGTTAGTGAAAAACTGTTTTTT. It translates to CASSTGQGVSEKLFF. The chain employs TRBV7-9 and TRBJ1-4, with TRBD1 matching 8 bases. Germline CDR1 SEHNR, CDR2 FQNEAQ (reference sequence). Trimming removed 5 bases from V and 7 bases from J; junction bases left unmatched: 9. The CDR3 has 15 residues. The full variable domain, rest sourced from reference TRBV7-9 and TRBJ1-4, is DTGVSQNPRHKITKRGQNVTFRCDPISEHNRLYWYRQTLGQGPEFLTYFQNEAQLEKSRLLSDRFSAERPKGSFSTLEIQRTEQGDSAMYLCASSTGQGVSEKLFFGSGTQLSVL.

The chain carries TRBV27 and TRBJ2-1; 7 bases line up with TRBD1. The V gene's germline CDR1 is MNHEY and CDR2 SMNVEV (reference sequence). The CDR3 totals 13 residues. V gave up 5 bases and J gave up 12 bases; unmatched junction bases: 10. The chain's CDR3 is CASSPWDSVGQFF. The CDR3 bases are TGTGCCAGCAGTCCATGGGACAGTGTGGGGCAGTTCTTC.

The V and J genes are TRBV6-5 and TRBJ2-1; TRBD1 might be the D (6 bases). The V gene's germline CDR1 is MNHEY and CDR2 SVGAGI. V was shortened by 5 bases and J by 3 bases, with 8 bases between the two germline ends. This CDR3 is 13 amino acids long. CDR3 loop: CASSRTVYNEQFF. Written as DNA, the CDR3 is TGTGCCAGCAGTAGGACAGTCTACAATGAGCAGTTCTTC.